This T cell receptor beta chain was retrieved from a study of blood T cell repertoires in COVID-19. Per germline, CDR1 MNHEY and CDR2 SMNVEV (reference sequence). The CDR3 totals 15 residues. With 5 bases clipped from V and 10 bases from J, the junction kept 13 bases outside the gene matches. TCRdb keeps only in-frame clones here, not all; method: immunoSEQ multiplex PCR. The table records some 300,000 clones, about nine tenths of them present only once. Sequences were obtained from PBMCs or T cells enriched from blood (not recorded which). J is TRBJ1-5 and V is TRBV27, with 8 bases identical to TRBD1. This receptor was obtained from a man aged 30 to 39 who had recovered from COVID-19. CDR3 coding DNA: TGTGCCAGCAGTCCGGGATCCAGGGGGCCAGCTCCCCAGCATTTT. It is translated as CASSPGSRGPAPQHF.